The subject of this entry is one T cell receptor beta chain. Its antigen is still unknown. The sample comes from a study of post-analysis software for immune sequencing data. Study overall: The disease courses covered relapsing-remitting, secondary progressive and progressive-relapsing multiple sclerosis. Study conclusions and caveats: With TRBV5-6, TRBV5-1 and TRBV20-1 included, about 5 TRBV segments were more frequent in patients than in controls. Samples sharing a preparation batch grouped tightly together when assessed by F measure.

Per the germline V gene, CDR1 is DFQATT and CDR2 is SNEGSKA (reference sequence). Deletions cut 3 bases from V and 0 bases from J, with 9 bases between. The CDR3 extends over 14 amino acids. cDNA libraries of TCR beta carried unique molecular identifiers. TCRdb ran MiXCR on the PCR reads and lists one entry per CDR3 protein. This table holds fewer than 850,000 distinct CDR3 sequences, 25% to 30% found once. This TCR came from a girl aged 10 to 17 with multiple sclerosis. Sequencing was done on a sample of blood. This chain connects TRBV20-1 to TRBJ2-1; D is unclear. The CDR3, as DNA: TGCAGTGCTAGCGGGCCTCACTCCTACAATGAGCAGTTCTTC. Its translation is CSASGPHSYNEQFF.